These 27 T cell receptor beta chains share one sample of origin, sequenced in a study of blood T cell repertoires in COVID-19. Measured with immunoSEQ multiplex PCR; TCRdb has only the in-frame clones, and not every one. The top ten clones hold approximately 0.99% of a sample with over 150,000 clones, approximately 81% of them seen once. The specimen sequenced was peripheral blood. Receptor source: a man in his forties with acute or convalescent COVID-19.

The genes are TRBV3-1 (or the pseudogene TRBV3-2) and TRBJ2-1, with a tentative D call TRBD2 (6 bases). Germline values: CDR1 LGHDT, CDR2 YNNKEL (reference sequence). This CDR3 contains 14 residues. V dropped 3 bases and J dropped 10 bases, with 16 bases sitting between them. CDR3 sequence: CASSHLGGAGEQFF. The CDR3 DNA follows: TGTGCCAGCAGCCATCTCGGGGGAGCCGGGGAGCAGTTCTTC.

This clone has more than one count but fewer than ten. The chain joins TRBV2 to TRBJ1-2; 8 positions match TRBD1. Germline V CDR1 and CDR2: SNHLY, FYNNEI. V trimming: 4 bases; J trimming: 8 bases; junction bases outside the gene matches: 6. There are 13 residues in the CDR3. This CDR3 reads CASSGGRGQGYTF. CDR3 DNA: TGTGCCAGCAGTGGCGGCAGGGGGCAAGGCTACACCTTC.

The V call is TRBV19, the J call TRBJ2-7; maybe TRBD2 (5 bases). Germline V CDR1 and CDR2: LNHDA, SQIVND (reference sequence). Between the trimmed V and J ends, which lost 4 bases and 1 base, there was a span of 17 bases. This CDR3 comprises 16 residues. The CDR3 DNA is TGTGCCAGTAGTAAAGGAGGAGACCAGCGGTCCTACGAGCAGTACTTC. Encoded protein: CASSKGGDQRSYEQYF.

This clone was counted between two and nine times. The chain has TRBV5-5 and TRBJ1-1, with 9 bases lining up with TRBD1. The CDR3 runs to 14 residues. Unmatched junction bases numbered 2, after V lost 2 bases and J lost 3 bases. Germline V CDR1 and CDR2: SGHKS, YYEKEE (reference sequence). The DNA for the CDR3 is TGTGCCAGCAGCTTACAGGGGGCTTACACTGAAGCTTTCTTT. It yields the protein CASSLQGAYTEAFF.

The chain couples TRBV7-2 to TRBJ2-7, with D possibly TRBD1 on 5 matching bases. V shed 0 bases and J shed 13 bases, with 16 bases lying between them. Germline loops: CDR1 SGHTA, CDR2 FQGNSA. The CDR3 length is 13 residues. Written as DNA, the CDR3 is TGTGCCAGCAGCTTAGCGCGGAGAGACAGCCAATACTTC. Its protein product is CASSLARRDSQYF.

The genes are TRBV7-6 and TRBJ2-3, with TRBD1 identical over 8 bases. The CDR3 sequence is 16 residues long. Germline CDR1 SGHVS, CDR2 FNYEAQ. V was clipped by 3 bases and J by 0 bases; unmatched bases: 5. This chain's CDR3 is CASSFLDRGSTDTQYF. The CDR3, as DNA: TGTGCCAGCAGCTTCCTAGACAGGGGTAGCACAGATACGCAGTATTTT.

This clone was picked up a small number of times. This rearrangement joins TRBV2 to TRBJ1-3, with D unclear. Deletions cut 6 bases from V and 0 bases from J, with 12 bases between. Germline CDR1 and CDR2: SNHLY and FYNNEI. This CDR3 has 15 residues. CDR3 loop: CASRLGRLSGNTIYF. The CDR3 bases are TGTGCCAGCAGACTGGGCAGGCTCTCTGGAAACACCATATATTTT.

This chain links TRBV19 with TRBJ2-5, with D maybe TRBD2 (5 bases). Germline assignment: CDR1 LNHDA and CDR2 SQIVND (reference sequence). With 5 bases removed from V and 9 bases from J, the gap between germline ends came to 10 bases. This CDR3 comprises 11 residues. CDR3 DNA sequence: TGTGCCAGTAGTTTCGGGATGGCCCAGTACTTC. Translation: CASSFGMAQYF. Combining the CDR3 with reference TRBV19 and TRBJ2-5 gives the whole variable domain DGGITQSPKYLFRKEGQNVTLSCEQNLNHDAMYWYRQDPGQGLRLIYYSQIVNDFQKGDIAEGYSVSREKKESFPLTVTSAQKNPTAFYLCASSFGMAQYFGPGTRLLVL.

This chain connects TRBV27 to TRBJ1-2, with 7 nucleotides matching TRBD1. Per the germline V gene, CDR1 is MNHEY and CDR2 is SMNVEV (reference sequence). The CDR3 runs to 15 residues. Losses at the gene ends were 5 bases for V and 0 bases for J; bases not matched to a gene: 6. CDR3 coding DNA: TGTGCCAGCAGTCCTAGGACAGGTTCTAACTATGGCTACACCTTC. It is translated as CASSPRTGSNYGYTF.

The chain combines TRBV27 with TRBJ2-7; D possibly corresponds to TRBD2 (5 bases). This CDR3 spans 12 amino acids. Per germline, CDR1 MNHEY and CDR2 SMNVEV (reference sequence). V lost 6 bases, J lost 4 bases, and 10 bases lay in between. In nucleotides, the CDR3 is TGTGCCAGCAGCGGGAAAGGGTACGAGCAGTACTTC. Protein: CASSGKGYEQYF.

J is TRBJ1-2 and V is TRBV6-1; maybe TRBD1 (6 bases). Trimming cost V 2 bases and J 2 bases, with 12 bases left between them. CDR1 MNHNS and CDR2 SASEGT come from the germline V gene. This CDR3 is built from 15 residues. This CDR3 is CASSELRGPNYGYTF. In nucleotides, the CDR3 is TGTGCCAGCAGTGAACTCAGGGGCCCCAACTATGGCTACACCTTC.

The rearrangement joins TRBV21-1 to TRBJ1-1; the table's TRBD1 call for D was not verified on the DNA. TRBV21-1 is marked as a pseudogene. This CDR3 has 17 amino acids. The CDR3 here is CASRQQRDRRQNTEAFF. Here the CDR3 DNA reads TGTGCCAGCAGACAACAGAGGGACAGGCGGCAGAACACTGAAGCTTTCTTT.

The rearrangement joins TRBV7-3 to TRBJ2-1, with TRBD2 identical over 7 bases. With 6 bases clipped from V and 6 bases from J, the junction kept 11 bases outside the gene matches. CDR3 length: 15 amino acids. Germline V CDR1 and CDR2: SGHTA, FQGTGA. The CDR3 nucleotides read TGTGCCAGCAGTGTAACCGGGACTATGGTCAATGAGCAGTTCTTC. This gives the protein CASSVTGTMVNEQFF.

This sequence joins TRBV7-2 and TRBJ1-2, with TRBD1 identical over 7 bases. After removal of 3 bases from V and 2 bases from J, the junction contained 6 bases not matched to a gene. The CDR3 spans 15 residues. Germline V gene sequence: CDR1 SGHTA, CDR2 FQGNSA. The CDR3 region has the DNA TGTGCCAGCAGCTTTACCACAGGGGTAAACTATGGCTACACCTTC. As protein: CASSFTTGVNYGYTF.

The CDR3 sequence is CASSQQITDTQYF. The CDR3 coding sequence is TGCGCCAGCAGCCAACAAATCACAGATACGCAGTATTTT. The V and J genes are TRBV4-3 and TRBJ2-3, with D unresolved. This CDR3 spans 13 amino acids. Germline V CDR1 and CDR2: LGHNA, YSLEER. V lost 2 bases and J 2 bases, leaving 5 bases between the germline ends.

The chain links TRBV5-4 to TRBJ1-4; a possible D gene is TRBD1 (6 bases). V lost 0 bases, J lost 8 bases, and 11 bases lay in between. This CDR3 is 14 amino acids long. Germline V gene data show CDR1 as SGHNT and CDR2 as YYREEE (reference sequence). In DNA, the CDR3 is TGTGCCAGCAGCTTGGGACCCAGGGGAGAAAAACTGTTTTTT. Translation gives CASSLGPRGEKLFF.

This CDR3 reads CASSQSAYSPNYGYTF. The CDR3 DNA follows: TGTGCCAGCAGCCAATCCGCCTACTCACCTAACTATGGCTACACCTTC. The chain is built from TRBV3-1 (or the pseudogene TRBV3-2) and TRBJ1-2; D unresolved. Trimming shortened V by 2 bases and J by 0 bases, and 13 bases separated the two germline ends. Germline CDR1 is LGHDT and CDR2 is YNNKEL (reference sequence). CDR3 length: 16 amino acids.

This chain uses TRBV5-1 with TRBJ2-2; D might be TRBD2 (5 bases). This CDR3 comprises 15 residues. V lost 0 bases and J lost 4, with 10 bases in between. The germline gives CDR1 SGHRS, CDR2 YFSETQ. CDR3 sequence (DNA): TGCGCCAGCAGCTTGGATACGGGATTCACCGGGGAGCTGTTTTTT. It yields the protein CASSLDTGFTGELFF.

This clone was seen only once. The chain employs TRBV7-9 and TRBJ2-2; D remains unclear. The V end lost 4 bases, the J end lost 4 bases, and 7 bases lay between the germline ends. CDR3 length: 13 amino acids. Germline CDR1 SEHNR, CDR2 FQNEAQ (reference sequence). DNA for the CDR3: TGTGCCAGCAGCTACTATGGCACCGGGGAGCTGTTTTTT. As protein: CASSYYGTGELFF.

This rearrangement joins TRBV19 to TRBJ2-1, with a weak D call TRBD2 (6 bases). Looked up from germline, CDR1 is LNHDA and CDR2 is SQIVND (reference sequence). Deletions cut 0 bases from V and 4 bases from J, with 13 bases between. CDR3 length: 16 amino acids. CDR3 residues: CASSIESGLSYNEQFF. The CDR3 nucleotides read TGTGCCAGTAGTATAGAAAGCGGACTATCTTACAATGAGCAGTTCTTC.

This clone was counted a single time. The gene calls are TRBV10-3 and TRBJ1-4, with a tentative D call TRBD1 (5 bases). V was clipped by 0 bases and J by 5 bases, with 13 bases between them. CDR3 length equals 16 residues. Germline CDR1 is ENHRY and CDR2 is SYGVKD. CDR3 loop: CAISESKGALNEKLFF. For the CDR3, the DNA is TGTGCCATCAGTGAGTCAAAAGGGGCCCTAAATGAAAAACTGTTTTTT.

The rearrangement joins TRBV19 to TRBJ1-1, with D possibly being TRBD1 (5 bases). CDR1 LNHDA and CDR2 SQIVND come from the germline V gene (reference sequence). The CDR3 runs 15 residues. Trimming shortened V by 10 bases and J by 1 base, and 19 bases separated the two germline ends. For the CDR3, the DNA is TGTGCCACCTCGGAGGGGTGGGTATCGAACACTGAAGCTTTCTTT. The encoded protein is CATSEGWVSNTEAFF.

This clone was counted a few times. V is TRBV30 and J is TRBJ1-2; unclear D gene. CDR3 length: 10 residues. V gave up 1 base and J gave up 12 bases, with 9 bases separating them. Germline loops: CDR1 GTSNPN, CDR2 SVGIG (reference sequence). The CDR3 spells CAWSDHRDTF. The DNA for the CDR3 is TGTGCCTGGAGTGACCACAGAGACACCTTC.

In its sample, this clone was seen a few times. The chain has TRBV3-1 (or the pseudogene TRBV3-2) and TRBJ2-7; TRBD2 matches at 11 bases. CDR3 length equals 18 residues. The trim removed 5 bases at V and 2 bases at J, leaving 14 bases unmatched. CDR1 LGHDT and CDR2 YNNKEL come from the germline V gene (reference sequence). The CDR3 DNA is TGTGCCAGCAGCTATCGACCTCCTTCACTAGCGGGGGCCTACGAGCAGTACTTC. Amino acid sequence: CASSYRPPSLAGAYEQYF.

The rearrangement uses TRBV6-1 and TRBJ1-1; D not certain. This CDR3 has 12 amino acids. Trimming removed 3 bases at V and 8 bases at J, with 10 bases between. Germline V CDR1 and CDR2: MNHNS, SASEGT. The CDR3 spells CASSESGGEAFF. CDR3 nucleotide sequence: TGTGCCAGCAGTGAGTCGGGTGGAGAAGCTTTCTTT.

V gene TRBV18 combines with J gene TRBJ2-5; D is ambiguous. The CDR3 runs 12 residues. V gave up 3 bases and J gave up 3 bases, with 5 bases separating them. Germline values: CDR1 KGHSH, CDR2 LQKENI. The CDR3: CASSPSEETQYF. As DNA, the CDR3 is TGTGCCAGCTCACCTTCGGAAGAGACCCAGTACTTC.

This clone appeared a single time. V and J are TRBV5-1 and TRBJ1-1; 9 positions match TRBD1. V gave up 4 bases and J gave up 5 bases; unmatched junction bases: 6. CDR3 length: 14 residues. Germline V gene data show CDR1 as SGHRS and CDR2 as YFSETQ. CDR3 nucleotides: TGCGCCAGCAGCGGTACAGGGGGCAGGACTGAAGCTTTCTTT. Translation gives CASSGTGGRTEAFF.